This TCR beta chain was retrieved from a study of OX40 agonist ivuxolimab in advanced cancers. Background on the study: Aged roughly 23 to 85 with a mean of roughly 65 years, they were 82.7% male. Points from the study as a whole: Doses of 0.1 to 3.0 mg/kg were accompanied by clonal expansion of CD4+ and CD8+ blood T cells by week 6.

Of note for this clone: Its specificity is unknown.

Looked up from germline, CDR1 is MNHEY and CDR2 is SVGAGI. CDR3 length: 15 amino acids. V lost 6 bases and J lost 5, with 19 bases in between. Drawing of blood for sampling happened at baseline, at cycle 4 day 1, and at cycle 7 day 1. Profiling relied on immunoSEQ multiplex PCR, and the TCRdb table lists in-frame clones only, not all of them. This sample has approximately 44,000 clones, with 80% found just once. This TCR was sampled from an adult with an advanced solid tumor such as melanoma, head and neck, liver or kidney cancer. The rearrangement joins TRBV6-5 to TRBJ1-1, with unresolved D. The specimen was CD4+ or CD8+ T cells sorted from blood, collected in a trial of the OX40 agonist ivuxolimab. CDR3 nucleotide sequence: TGTGCCAGCAGGCCCCCGGGCTCGAAGGCGACTGAAGCTTTCTTT. Amino acid sequence: CASRPPGSKATEAFF.